This T cell receptor (beta chain) was documented in a study of shared clonotypes between healthy human individuals. About the study: CD8 memory received one plate per donor, CD8 naive two, CD4 memory three and CD4 naive three. Study outcomes and limitations: Across several donors, naive CD4 shared about 5%, naive CD8 approximately 3.5%, memory CD4 over 2%, memory CD8 0.4% to 0.5%.

Concerning this clone itself: What it recognizes is unknown.

The material for each subset, its genomic DNA, was split evenly across several immunoSEQ plates. Profiled with immunoSEQ multiplex PCR; TCRdb holds only in-frame clones, not every one. The repertoire has almost 700,000 clones, approximately 90% of them found once; the top ten carry roughly 24%. The V gene's germline CDR1 is LGHNA and CDR2 YSLEER. CDR3 length equals 15 residues. V gave up 4 bases and J gave up 5 bases; unmatched junction bases: 6. Naive CD8 cells lacked CD45RO, underwent positive selection for CCR7 and left out terminally differentiated effector memory CD45RA+ cells. The receptor's source is a young man in good health. Sequencing input: naive CD8+ T cells sorted from blood. The chain uses TRBV4-3 and TRBJ2-7, with 12 bases matching TRBD1. The CDR3 is CASSPSGTGGDEQYF. CDR3 DNA: TGCGCCAGCAGCCCGTCCGGGACAGGGGGCGACGAGCAGTACTTC.